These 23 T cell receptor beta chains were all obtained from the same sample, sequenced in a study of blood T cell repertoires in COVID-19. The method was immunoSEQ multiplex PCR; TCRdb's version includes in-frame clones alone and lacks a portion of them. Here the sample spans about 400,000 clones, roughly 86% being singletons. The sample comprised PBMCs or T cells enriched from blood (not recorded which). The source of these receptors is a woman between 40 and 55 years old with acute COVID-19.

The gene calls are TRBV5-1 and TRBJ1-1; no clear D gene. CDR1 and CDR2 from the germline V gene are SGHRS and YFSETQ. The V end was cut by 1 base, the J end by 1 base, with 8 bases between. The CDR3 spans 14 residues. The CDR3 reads CASSLSSGNTEAFF. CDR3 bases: TGCGCCAGCAGCTTGAGTTCCGGGAACACTGAAGCTTTCTTT.

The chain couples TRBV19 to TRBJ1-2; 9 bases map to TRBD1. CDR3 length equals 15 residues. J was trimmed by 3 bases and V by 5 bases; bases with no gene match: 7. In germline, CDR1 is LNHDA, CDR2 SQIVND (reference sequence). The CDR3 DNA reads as TGTGCCAGTAGTGCCCGACAGGGGGGGGACTATGGCTACACCTTC. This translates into CASSARQGGDYGYTF.

The CDR3: CASSRGRGAFPDTQYF. CDR3 sequence (DNA): TGTGCCAGCAGCCGAGGGCGGGGGGCCTTCCCAGATACGCAGTATTTT. The chain joins TRBV7-8 to TRBJ2-3; 8 bases fit TRBD2. This CDR3 contains 16 residues. Germline loops: CDR1 SGHVS, CDR2 FQNEAQ. Trimming at V came to 5 bases and at J to 4 bases, leaving 11 bases not matched to a gene.

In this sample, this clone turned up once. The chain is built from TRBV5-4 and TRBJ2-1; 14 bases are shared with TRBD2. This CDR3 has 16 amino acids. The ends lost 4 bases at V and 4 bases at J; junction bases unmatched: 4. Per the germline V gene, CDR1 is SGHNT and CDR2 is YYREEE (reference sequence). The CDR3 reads CASSQGLAGEYNEQFF. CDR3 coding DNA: TGTGCCAGCAGCCAGGGACTAGCGGGGGAGTACAATGAGCAGTTCTTC.

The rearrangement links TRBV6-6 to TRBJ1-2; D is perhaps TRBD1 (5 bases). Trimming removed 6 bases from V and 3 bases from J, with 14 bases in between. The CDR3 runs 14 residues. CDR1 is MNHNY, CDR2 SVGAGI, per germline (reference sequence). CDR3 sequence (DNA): TGTGCCAGCAGCCCCAGGCAGGGTTACTATGGCTACACCTTC. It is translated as CASSPRQGYYGYTF.

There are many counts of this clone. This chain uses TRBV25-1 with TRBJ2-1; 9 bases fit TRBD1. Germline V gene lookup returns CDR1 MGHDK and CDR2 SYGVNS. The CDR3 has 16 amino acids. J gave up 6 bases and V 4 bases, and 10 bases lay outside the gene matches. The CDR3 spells CASSVYRDRDRNEQFF. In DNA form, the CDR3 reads TGTGCCAGCAGTGTGTACCGGGACAGGGATCGCAATGAGCAGTTCTTC.

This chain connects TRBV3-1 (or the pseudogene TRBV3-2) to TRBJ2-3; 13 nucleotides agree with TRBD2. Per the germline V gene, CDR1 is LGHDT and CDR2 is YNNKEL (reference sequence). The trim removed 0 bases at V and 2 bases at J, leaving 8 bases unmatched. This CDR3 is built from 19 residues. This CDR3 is CASSQDGLAGVTFTDTQYF. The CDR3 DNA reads TGTGCCAGCAGCCAAGATGGACTAGCGGGGGTCACCTTCACAGATACGCAGTATTTT.

The CDR3 loop is CASGGGGEMNTEAFF. The CDR3 bases are TGTGCCAGTGGGGGCGGGGGCGAGATGAACACTGAAGCTTTCTTT. The chain carries TRBV19 and TRBJ1-1; the D gene is possibly TRBD1 (6 bases). The CDR3 is made up of 15 amino acids. CDR1 and CDR2 from the germline V gene are LNHDA and SQIVND (reference sequence). The V and J ends lost 8 bases and 0 bases respectively, with 16 bases between them.

The DNA of the CDR3 is TGTGCCAGTAGTATAGGACCCTGGGAGGAGACCCAGTACTTC. Protein: CASSIGPWEETQYF. This chain connects TRBV19 to TRBJ2-5; D perhaps matches TRBD2 (5 bases). With 1 base removed from V and 5 bases from J, the gap between germline ends came to 11 bases. CDR1 LNHDA and CDR2 SQIVND come from the germline V gene (reference sequence). The CDR3 spans 14 residues.

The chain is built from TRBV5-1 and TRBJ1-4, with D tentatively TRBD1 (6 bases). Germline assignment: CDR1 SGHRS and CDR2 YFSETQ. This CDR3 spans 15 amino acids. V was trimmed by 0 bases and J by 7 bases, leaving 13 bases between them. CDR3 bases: TGCGCCAGCAGCTTGGCGCCAGGGGCAGGTGAAAAACTGTTTTTT. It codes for CASSLAPGAGEKLFF.

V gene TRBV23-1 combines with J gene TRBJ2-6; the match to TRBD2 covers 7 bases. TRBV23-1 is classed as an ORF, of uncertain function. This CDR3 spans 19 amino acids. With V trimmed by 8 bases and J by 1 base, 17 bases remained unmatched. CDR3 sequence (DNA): TGCGCCAGCTCGTTGGGGTGGGGGACTACACCATCTGGGGCCAACGTCCTGACTTTC. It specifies CASSLGWGTTPSGANVLTF.

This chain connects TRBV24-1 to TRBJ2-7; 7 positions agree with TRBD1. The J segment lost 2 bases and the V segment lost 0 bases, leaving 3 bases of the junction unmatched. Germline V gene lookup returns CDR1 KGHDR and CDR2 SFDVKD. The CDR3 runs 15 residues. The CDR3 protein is CATSDLQGQTYEQYF. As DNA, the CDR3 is TGTGCCACCAGTGATTTGCAGGGACAGACCTACGAGCAGTACTTC.

CDR3 DNA: TGCAGCGTCGGACAGGCATGGGAGAACACTGAAGCTTTCTTT. It specifies CSVGQAWENTEAFF. V gene TRBV29-1 combines with J gene TRBJ1-1, with TRBD1 matching 7 bases. This CDR3 region has 14 residues. The J segment lost 1 base and the V segment lost 6 bases, leaving 8 bases of the junction unmatched. Germline V CDR1 and CDR2: SQVTM, ANQGSEA. The full variable domain, its missing parts supplied by reference TRBV29-1 and TRBJ1-1, is SAVISQKPSRDICQRGTSLTIQCQVDSQVTMMFWYRQQPGQSLTLIATANQGSEATYESGFVIDKFPISRPNLTFSTLTVSNMSPEDSSIYLCSVGQAWENTEAFFGQGTRLTVV.

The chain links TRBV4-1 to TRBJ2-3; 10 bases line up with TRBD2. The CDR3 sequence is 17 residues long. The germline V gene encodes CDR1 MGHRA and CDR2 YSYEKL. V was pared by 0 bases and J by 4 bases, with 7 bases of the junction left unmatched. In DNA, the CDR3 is TGCGCCAGCAGCCAAGATTTAGTAGCGGGGGGTTCAGATACGCAGTATTTT. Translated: CASSQDLVAGGSDTQYF.

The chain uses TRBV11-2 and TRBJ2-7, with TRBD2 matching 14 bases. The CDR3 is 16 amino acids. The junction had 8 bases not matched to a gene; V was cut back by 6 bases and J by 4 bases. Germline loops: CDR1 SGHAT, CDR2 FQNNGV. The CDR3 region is CASSPKGLAGDYEQYF. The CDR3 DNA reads TGTGCCAGCAGTCCTAAGGGACTAGCGGGAGATTACGAGCAGTACTTC.

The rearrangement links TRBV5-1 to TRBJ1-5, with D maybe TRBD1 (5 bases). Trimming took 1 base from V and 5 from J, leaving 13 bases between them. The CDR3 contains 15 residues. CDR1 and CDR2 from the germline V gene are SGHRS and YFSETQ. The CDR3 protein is CASSLWGGWDQPQHF. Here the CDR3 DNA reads TGCGCCAGCAGCTTGTGGGGGGGATGGGATCAGCCCCAGCATTTT.

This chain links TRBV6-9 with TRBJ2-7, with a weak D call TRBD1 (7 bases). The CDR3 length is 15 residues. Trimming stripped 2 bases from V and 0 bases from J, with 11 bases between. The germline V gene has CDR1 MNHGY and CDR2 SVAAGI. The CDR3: CASSYPGGSSYEQYF. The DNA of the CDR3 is TGTGCCAGCAGTTATCCAGGGGGGTCCTCCTACGAGCAGTACTTC.

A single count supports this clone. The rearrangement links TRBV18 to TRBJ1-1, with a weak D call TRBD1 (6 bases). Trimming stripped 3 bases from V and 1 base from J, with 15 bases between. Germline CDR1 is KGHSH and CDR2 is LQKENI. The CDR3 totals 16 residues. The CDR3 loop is CASSPPIGGRNTEAFF. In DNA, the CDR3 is TGTGCCAGCTCACCCCCAATTGGGGGCAGGAACACTGAAGCTTTCTTT.

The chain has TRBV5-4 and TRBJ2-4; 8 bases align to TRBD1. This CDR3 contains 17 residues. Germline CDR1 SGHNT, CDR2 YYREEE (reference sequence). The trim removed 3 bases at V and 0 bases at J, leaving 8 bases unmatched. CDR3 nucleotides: TGTGCCAGCAGCTCTACGACAGGGGCGACAGCCAAAAACATTCAGTACTTC. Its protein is CASSSTTGATAKNIQYF.

CDR3 sequence: CASSFQGNYTF. CDR3 nucleotide sequence: TGCGCCAGCAGCTTTCAGGGGAACTACACCTTC. This rearrangement joins TRBV5-1 to TRBJ1-2, with D possibly matching TRBD1 (6 bases). CDR1 and CDR2 from the germline V gene are SGHRS and YFSETQ. V dropped 2 bases and J dropped 10 bases, with 9 bases sitting between them. This CDR3 has 11 amino acids.

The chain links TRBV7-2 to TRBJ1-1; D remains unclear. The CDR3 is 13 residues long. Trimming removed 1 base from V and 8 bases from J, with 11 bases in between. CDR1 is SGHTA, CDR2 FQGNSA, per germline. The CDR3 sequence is CASSLDWAGEAFF. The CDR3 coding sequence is TGTGCCAGCAGCTTAGATTGGGCGGGCGAAGCTTTCTTT.

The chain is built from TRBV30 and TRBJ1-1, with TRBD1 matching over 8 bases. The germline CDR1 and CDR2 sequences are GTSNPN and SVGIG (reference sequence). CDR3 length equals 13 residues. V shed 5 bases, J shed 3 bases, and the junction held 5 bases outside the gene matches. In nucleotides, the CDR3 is TGTGCCTGGGACAGGGGAAGGGACACTGAAGCTTTCTTT. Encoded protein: CAWDRGRDTEAFF. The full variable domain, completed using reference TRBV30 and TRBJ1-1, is SQTIHQWPATLVQPVGSPLSLECTVEGTSNPNLYWYRQAAGRGLQLLFYSVGIGQISSEVPQNLSASRPQDRQFILSSKKLLLSDSGFYLCAWDRGRDTEAFFGQGTRLTVV.

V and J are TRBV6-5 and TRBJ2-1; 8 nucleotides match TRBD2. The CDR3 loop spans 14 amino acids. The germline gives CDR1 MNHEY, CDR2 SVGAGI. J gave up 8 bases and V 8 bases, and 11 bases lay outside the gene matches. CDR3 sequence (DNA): TGTGCCAGCTCTGTAACGGGGGGGCCTTATGAGCAGTTCTTC. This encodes CASSVTGGPYEQFF.